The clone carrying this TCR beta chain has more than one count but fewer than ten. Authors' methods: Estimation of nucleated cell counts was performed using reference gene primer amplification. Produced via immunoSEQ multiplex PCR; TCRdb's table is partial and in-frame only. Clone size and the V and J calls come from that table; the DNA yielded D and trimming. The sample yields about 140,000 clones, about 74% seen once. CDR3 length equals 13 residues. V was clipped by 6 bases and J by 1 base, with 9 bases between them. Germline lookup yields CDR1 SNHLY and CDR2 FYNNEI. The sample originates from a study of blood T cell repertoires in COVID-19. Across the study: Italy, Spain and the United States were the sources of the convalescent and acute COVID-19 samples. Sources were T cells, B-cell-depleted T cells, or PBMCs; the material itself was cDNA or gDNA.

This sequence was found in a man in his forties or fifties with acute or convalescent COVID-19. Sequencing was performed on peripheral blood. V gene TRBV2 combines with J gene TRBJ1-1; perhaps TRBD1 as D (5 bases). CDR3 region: CASRGARNTEAFF. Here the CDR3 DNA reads TGTGCCAGCAGAGGGGCCAGGAACACTGAAGCTTTCTTT.